This T cell receptor (beta chain) comes out of a study of T-cell reconstitution after alpha-beta-depleted transplantation in children. Germline CDR1 reads MDHEN; CDR2 reads SYDVKM. The V end lost 4 bases, the J end lost 4 bases, and 19 bases lay between the germline ends. The CDR3 runs 17 residues. Preparation of the TCRbeta library was carried out with unique molecular identifiers. MiXCR, applied by TCRdb to the PCR reads, yields one record per CDR3 protein. The sample yields fewer than 550,000 distinct CDR3 sequences, roughly 11% seen once. The chain combines TRBV28 with TRBJ2-2, with D perhaps TRBD1 (6 bases). The receptor comes from a human donor who donated a stem cell graft to a child with acute myeloid leukemia. Specimen: PBMCs from the stem cell graft donor, collected from the stem cell graft. CDR3 residues: CASSSWGQGGSTGELFF. For the CDR3, the DNA is TGTGCCAGCAGTTCCTGGGGGCAGGGCGGAAGCACCGGGGAGCTGTTTTTT.